This TCR beta chain was identified during a study of prognosis after radiotherapy for stage I lung cancer. CDR1 is MNHEY and CDR2 is SVGAGI in the germline V gene. The CDR3 extends over 17 amino acids. Unmatched junction bases numbered 9, after V lost 2 bases and J lost 2 bases. Peripheral blood, about 6 milliliters per draw, was collected at each of two time points. Using two-round multiplex PCR, the authors amplified TCR beta CDR3 from genomic DNA. First-round PCR amplification was performed with primers specific to each TRBV and TRBJ gene. A single record per CDR3 protein comes from TCRdb applying MiXCR to the multiplex PCR reads. The data hold roughly 30,000 distinct CDR3 sequences, with about 31% observed a single time. This clonotype was found many times.

The V call is TRBV6-5, the J call TRBJ2-5; 9 bases fit TRBD2. Sequenced here: PBMCs, sampled before or after stereotactic body radiation therapy (not recorded which). The sequence derives from a donor of 50 years or more with non-small cell lung cancer. The CDR3 loop reads CASSYGSSGALQETQYF. The DNA of the CDR3 is TGTGCCAGCAGTTACGGTTCTAGCGGGGCGTTACAAGAGACCCAGTACTTC.